The clone carrying this T cell receptor (beta chain) was observed a handful of times. The antigen is unknown. TCR beta CDR3 region amplification was performed from RNA transcripts. HTBI primers were the set used in a first-round RT-PCR of the TCR CDR3. TCRdb re-called the multiplex PCR reads through MiXCR, storing one row per CDR3 protein. The sample records under 350,000 distinct CDR3 sequences, approximately 18% being singletons. Each diagnosis was grounded in clinical symptoms, serum thyroxine and TRAb, thyroid ultrasound, and orbital computed tomography. Germline V gene sequence: CDR1 ENHRY, CDR2 SYGVKD. There are 13 residues in the CDR3. V was trimmed by 3 bases and J by 4 bases, leaving 9 bases between them. The data originate from a study of T cells in Graves' hyperthyroidism and ophthalmopathy. Study overall: Peripheral blood draws took place at initial diagnosis, ahead of any treatment.

Study-wide results and limits: Ophthalmopathy, as predicted by the model, came a median about six months after the prediction.

This sequence joins TRBV10-3 and TRBJ1-1; possible D gene TRBD1, 5 bases. This clonotype was sampled from a woman aged 45-60 years with Graves' hyperthyroidism. The sample consisted of blood. CDR3 DNA: TGTGCCATCAGTGACAGGGTGACCACTGAAGCTTTCTTT. Protein product: CAISDRVTTEAFF.